This T cell receptor (beta chain) was identified in a study of cytomegalovirus exposure and HLA in healthy donors. Across the study: HLA-typed donors were the source of around 80 million unique TCRs, which an early data release held. General observations from the study: In a later analysis, TCR beta V- and J-gene trimming was associated with a missense DCLRE1C variant. Reported performance of the classifier showed diagnosis of cytomegalovirus status with high specificity and sensitivity.

The PCR made use of 60 Vbeta and 13 Jbeta primers. Profiling relied on immunoSEQ multiplex PCR, and the TCRdb table lists in-frame clones only, not all of them. This sample yields fewer than 200,000 clones, of which over 75% are seen a single time; more than 0.75% belongs to the top ten. As concerns this clone: Its matching antigen is unknown.

This clonotype was obtained from a woman aged 45-59 years in good health and CMV-seropositive. Sequencing was done on a sample of PBMCs.

In DNA form, the CDR3 reads TGTGCCAGCAGTGGAAGGGGCGCCGAAAAACTGTTTTTT. Translated, it gives CASSGRGAEKLFF. This rearrangement joins TRBV2 to TRBJ1-4; tentative D call: TRBD1 (5 bases). This CDR3 spans 13 amino acids. Trimming left V 4 bases short and J 8 bases short, with 11 bases between. From germline, CDR1 is SNHLY and CDR2 FYNNEI. Drawing the rest from reference TRBV2 and TRBJ1-4, the complete variable domain is EPEVTQTPSHQVTQMGQEVILRCVPISNHLYFYWYRQILGQKVEFLVSFYNNEISEKSEIFDDQFSVERPDGSNFTLKIRSTKLEDSAMYFCASSGRGAEKLFFGSGTQLSVL.